These 22 T cell receptor beta chains came from one sample sequenced in a study of STAT5B mutations in CD4+ large granular lymphocyte leukemia. Assay: immunoSEQ multiplex PCR; the TCRdb copy retains only in-frame clones and omits some. The sample lists 5,000 or so clones, around 88% seen once, with approximately 82% in the top ten. The sequenced material came from PBMCs. Receptors were obtained from a man aged 40-55 years with CD4+ T-cell large granular lymphocyte leukemia.

This chain uses TRBV23-1 with TRBJ1-5; 7 nucleotides agree with TRBD1. TRBV23-1 qualifies as an ORF whose function is uncertain. Unmatched junction bases numbered 7, after V lost 6 bases and J lost 5 bases. The CDR3 length is 14 residues. The CDR3 region is CASRRQGGDQPQHF. CDR3 DNA sequence: TGCGCCAGCAGACGACAGGGTGGGGATCAGCCCCAGCATTTT.

The CDR3 DNA reads TGCGCCAGCAGCCAAGTTGTCAGGGGTTACGAGCAGTACTTC. The encoded protein is CASSQVVRGYEQYF. This rearrangement joins TRBV4-1 to TRBJ2-7, with D tentatively TRBD1 (6 bases). Germline V gives CDR1 MGHRA, CDR2 YSYEKL. The CDR3 extends over 14 amino acids. Trimming shortened V by 1 base and J by 4 bases, and 11 bases separated the two germline ends.

V usage is TRBV9 and J usage is TRBJ1-1, with D perhaps matching TRBD1 (6 bases). CDR1 and CDR2 (germline): SGDLS, YYNGEE. The V and J ends lost 4 bases and 1 base respectively, with 8 bases between them. The length of the CDR3 is 13 residues. The CDR3 nucleotides read TGTGCCAGCAGCCAGGACAGGAACACTGAAGCTTTCTTT. It specifies CASSQDRNTEAFF.

The J gene is TRBJ2-1, the V gene TRBV11-2, with D unresolved. The length of the CDR3 is 16 residues. Trimming shortened V by 6 bases and J by 5 bases, and 20 bases separated the two germline ends. Germline CDR1 and CDR2: SGHAT and FQNNGV. Here the CDR3 reads CASRIGSALENNEQFF. CDR3 nucleotides: TGTGCCAGCAGAATTGGGTCGGCGCTGGAAAACAATGAGCAGTTCTTC.

J is TRBJ1-1 and V is TRBV5-5, with 7 bases fitting TRBD1. The CDR3 runs to 14 residues. The J segment lost 1 base and the V segment lost 3 bases, leaving 3 bases of the junction unmatched. Germline CDR1 is SGHKS and CDR2 is YYEKEE (reference sequence). The DNA of the CDR3 is TGTGCCAGCAGCTCACAGGGGCGGAACACTGAAGCTTTCTTT. This gives the protein CASSSQGRNTEAFF.

In this sample, this clone turned up once. The chain recombines TRBV29-1 with TRBJ2-1; 7 nucleotides align to TRBD1. Germline V CDR1 and CDR2: SQVTM, ANQGSEA. The junction had 15 bases not matched to a gene; V was cut back by 7 bases and J by 0 bases. The CDR3 is 17 amino acids. The CDR3 DNA sequence: TGCAGCGGATCCGAGGGGGCTAGCCAACTCTCCTACAATGAGCAGTTCTTC. This encodes CSGSEGASQLSYNEQFF.

The chain links TRBV11-3 to TRBJ2-3; the D gene could be TRBD1 or TRBD2 (5 bases each). Trimming shortened V by 5 bases and J by 0 bases, and 9 bases separated the two germline ends. Germline CDR1 reads SGHNT; CDR2 reads YENEEA. The CDR3 covers 14 residues. The CDR3 DNA reads as TGTGCCAGCAGCCAGGGACGAAGCACAGATACGCAGTATTTT. This sequence encodes CASSQGRSTDTQYF. Drawing the rest from reference TRBV11-3 and TRBJ2-3, the complete variable domain is EAGVVQSPRYKIIEKKQPVAFWCNPISGHNTLYWYLQNLGQGPELLIRYENEEAVDDSQLPKDRFSAERLKGVDSTLKIQPAELGDSAVYLCASSQGRSTDTQYFGPGTRLTVL.

The chain is built from TRBV7-7 and TRBJ2-1; 9 bases match TRBD1. Germline CDR1 and CDR2: SSHAT and FNYEAQ (reference sequence). CDR3 length: 14 residues. Losses at the gene ends were 5 bases for V and 7 bases for J; bases not matched to a gene: 6. The CDR3 spells CASSVSGTGNEQFF. CDR3 in DNA: TGTGCCAGCAGCGTATCCGGGACAGGGAATGAGCAGTTCTTC.

The V gene is TRBV28, the J gene TRBJ2-2, with 8 nucleotides matching TRBD1. CDR3 length: 17 amino acids. V lost 5 bases to trimming and J lost 4 bases; unmatched junction nucleotides: 12. Germline CDR1 is MDHEN and CDR2 is SYDVKM. In nucleotides, the CDR3 is TGTGCCAGCAGTGGGACAGGCCGACGGTCGGGCACCGGGGAGCTGTTTTTT. This translates into CASSGTGRRSGTGELFF.

V is TRBV27 and J is TRBJ1-1; TRBD1 is a possible D gene (6 bases). This CDR3 has 15 amino acids. Germline CDR1 reads MNHEY; CDR2 reads SMNVEV (reference sequence). Trimming stripped 8 bases from V and 5 bases from J, with 21 bases between. The CDR3 spells CASWQYGGQETEAFF. The DNA of the CDR3 is TGTGCCAGCTGGCAATATGGGGGACAAGAAACTGAAGCTTTCTTT.

J is TRBJ2-5 and V is TRBV6-1; D is ambiguous. Per the germline V gene, CDR1 is MNHNS and CDR2 is SASEGT. This CDR3 spans 15 amino acids. The V end lost 0 bases, the J end lost 2 bases, and 10 bases lay between the germline ends. The CDR3 DNA reads TGTGCCAGCAGTGAAGCGCTTGCCCTTCAAGAGACCCAGTACTTC. As protein: CASSEALALQETQYF.

There are a few counts of this clone. The rearrangement uses TRBV27 and TRBJ2-7; 11 bases match TRBD2. The CDR3 length is 15 residues. V lost 4 bases and J lost 3; bases outside the gene matches: 5. Germline V gene data show CDR1 as MNHEY and CDR2 as SMNVEV (reference sequence). CDR3 in amino acids: CASSSPGLAVYEQYF. CDR3 sequence (DNA): TGTGCCAGCAGTTCTCCGGGACTAGCGGTCTACGAGCAGTACTTC.

The V and J genes are TRBV5-4 and TRBJ2-1, with a possible D match to TRBD2 (5 bases). This CDR3 contains 13 residues. Deletions cut 4 bases from V and 7 bases from J, with 12 bases between. Germline loops: CDR1 SGHNT, CDR2 YYREEE (reference sequence). CDR3 in amino acids: CASSTNRRNEQFF. The CDR3 DNA reads TGTGCCAGCAGCACCAATAGGAGGAATGAGCAGTTCTTC.

The chain combines TRBV9 with TRBJ2-1; perhaps TRBD2 as D (6 bases). The CDR3 spans 15 residues. V was trimmed by 4 bases and J by 4 bases, leaving 15 bases between them. From germline, CDR1 is SGDLS and CDR2 YYNGEE. This CDR3 is CASSPRDFPYNEQFF. The CDR3 DNA reads as TGTGCCAGCAGCCCCCGGGACTTTCCTTACAATGAGCAGTTCTTC.

The chain joins TRBV19 to TRBJ2-1; TRBD1 matches 7 bases. Germline V gene lookup returns CDR1 LNHDA and CDR2 SQIVND (reference sequence). With V trimmed by 8 bases and J by 6 bases, 4 bases remained unmatched. The CDR3 runs 12 residues. The CDR3 here is CASRQGSNEQFF. CDR3 coding DNA: TGTGCCAGTCGACAGGGTAGCAATGAGCAGTTCTTC.

This clone was counted once. The chain joins TRBV7-2 to TRBJ2-7; tentative D call: TRBD1 (5 bases). Deletions cut 4 bases from V and 2 bases from J, with 27 bases between. From germline, CDR1 is SGHTA and CDR2 FQGNSA. The CDR3 extends over 19 amino acids. For the CDR3, the DNA is TGTGCCAGCAGCTCGTTAGGGCCCTTAATTCAGGGCATAGCCTACGAGCAGTACTTC. This encodes CASSSLGPLIQGIAYEQYF.

CDR3 sequence (DNA): TGCAGTGCTAGAGTGAGGACTGAAGCTTTCTTT. Amino acid sequence: CSARVRTEAFF. V gene TRBV20-1 combines with J gene TRBJ1-1; the D is unclear. The germline V gene encodes CDR1 DFQATT and CDR2 SNEGSKA (reference sequence). Trimming left V 1 base short and J 5 bases short, with 5 bases between. The CDR3 is 11 amino acids.

V and J are TRBV6-1 and TRBJ1-6, with 10 nucleotides matching TRBD1. CDR1 and CDR2 from the germline V gene are MNHNS and SASEGT. The CDR3 is 15 amino acids. V lost 4 bases to trimming and J lost 8 bases; unmatched junction nucleotides: 5. Written as DNA, the CDR3 is TGTGCCAGCAGTGGATCCGGGACAGGGGATTCACCCCTCCACTTT. This codes for CASSGSGTGDSPLHF.

The chain employs TRBV7-6 and TRBJ2-2, with a possible D match to TRBD1 (6 bases). V was clipped by 3 bases and J by 4 bases, with 18 bases between them. This CDR3 region has 17 residues. Per the germline V gene, CDR1 is SGHVS and CDR2 is FNYEAQ. CDR3 nucleotide sequence: TGTGCCAGCAGCTTCCTCCCGCAGGGGCGGACCACCGGGGAGCTGTTTTTT. Its protein product is CASSFLPQGRTTGELFF. The full variable domain, its missing parts supplied by reference TRBV7-6 and TRBJ2-2, is GAGVSQSPRYKVTKRGQDVALRCDPISGHVSLYWYRQALGQGPEFLTYFNYEAQQDKSGLPNDRFSAERPEGSISTLTIQRTEQRDSAMYRCASSFLPQGRTTGELFFGEGSRLTVL.

The chain joins TRBV5-4 to TRBJ2-2, with 14 bases identical to TRBD2. CDR1 SGHNT and CDR2 YYREEE come from the germline V gene (reference sequence). The CDR3 covers 17 residues. The V segment lost 0 bases and the J segment 7 bases; nucleotides outside the gene matches: 5. The DNA for the CDR3 is TGTGCCAGCAGCTTGGGGGGACTAGCGGGAGTGGTCGGGGAGCTGTTTTTT. It codes for CASSLGGLAGVVGELFF.

The chain links TRBV7-8 to TRBJ1-4; D is ambiguous. The length of the CDR3 is 14 residues. Germline V gene sequence: CDR1 SGHVS, CDR2 FQNEAQ. The V gene lost 0 bases and the J gene lost 8 bases, with 10 bases spanning the gap. The CDR3 sequence: CASSLAAGVEKLFF. The DNA of the CDR3 is TGTGCCAGCAGCTTAGCGGCGGGAGTCGAAAAACTGTTTTTT.

The rearrangement links TRBV29-1 to TRBJ2-7, with D perhaps TRBD1 or TRBD2 (6 bases each). The CDR3 is 14 residues long. Germline lookup yields CDR1 SQVTM and CDR2 ANQGSEA. V lost 2 bases to trimming and J lost 3 bases, with 14 bases between them. The CDR3 DNA reads TGCAGCGTTGAAACGGGGGCATGGGACTACGAGCAGTACTTC. This translates into CSVETGAWDYEQYF.